A selection of T cell receptor beta chains follows, all from one sample in a study of blood T cells in healthy people across ages. TCRdb analysed the 5' RACE reads with MiXCR anew, one entry per CDR3 protein. The repertoire holds under 1,100,000 distinct CDR3 sequences, with roughly 24% as singletons. The same specimen was also included in a second study, on T cells of mothers and their children.

Material for sequencing was blood. All receptors come from a girl aged 2-10 years in good health. CDR3s include the opening cysteine and the closing phenylalanine or tryptophan. Fields, in order: V gene, J gene, clone size, D gene, CDR3 protein, CDR3 DNA. The D gene is left open where the match is weak. Clone size is given for some rows only: seen once, a few or many times, or a class if the clone is expanded.

v_call: TRBV28
j_call: TRBJ1-2
clone_size: NA
d_call: NA
cdr3_aa: CASRPGTLYGYTF
cdr3_nt: TGTGCCAGCAGGCCCGGGACTCTCTATGGCTACACCTTC

v_call: TRBV4-3
j_call: TRBJ2-4
clone_size: NA
d_call: TRBD1
cdr3_aa: CASSQARTGLNIQYF
cdr3_nt: TGCGCCAGCAGCCAAGCTCGGACAGGCCTAAACATTCAGTACTTC

v_call: TRBV27
j_call: TRBJ1-5
clone_size: once
d_call: NA
cdr3_aa: CASSLRSSADGNQPQHF
cdr3_nt: TGTGCCAGCAGTTTAAGGTCCAGTGCTGATGGAAATCAGCCCCAGCATTTT

v_call: TRBV6-1
j_call: TRBJ2-3
clone_size: NA
d_call: TRBD1
cdr3_aa: CASSWDRLTDTQYF
cdr3_nt: TGTGCCAGCAGTTGGGACAGACTCACAGATACGCAGTATTTT

v_call: TRBV6-5
j_call: TRBJ1-2
clone_size: once
d_call: NA
cdr3_aa: CASSYGAFGYTF
cdr3_nt: TGTGCCAGCAGTTACGGGGCTTTTGGCTACACCTTC

v_call: TRBV15
j_call: TRBJ2-1
clone_size: many
d_call: NA
cdr3_aa: CATSRENNEQFF
cdr3_nt: TGTGCCACCAGCAGGGAGAACAATGAGCAGTTCTTC

v_call: TRBV24-1
j_call: TRBJ2-3
clone_size: few
d_call: NA
cdr3_aa: CATSRRGPRDTQYF
cdr3_nt: TGTGCCACCAGCCGACGGGGGCCGAGGGATACGCAGTATTTT

v_call: TRBV4-2
j_call: TRBJ2-5
clone_size: once
d_call: NA
cdr3_aa: CASSQRRAPVETQYF
cdr3_nt: TGTGCCAGCAGCCAGAGACGGGCCCCGGTGGAGACCCAGTACTTC

v_call: TRBV15
j_call: TRBJ2-5
clone_size: NA
d_call: TRBD1
cdr3_aa: CATSKDRGREQYF
cdr3_nt: TGTGCCACCAGCAAGGACAGGGGGCGAGAGCAGTACTTC

v_call: TRBV7-3
j_call: TRBJ2-1
clone_size: few
d_call: NA
cdr3_aa: CASSLAGTQFDNEQFF
cdr3_nt: TGTGCCAGCAGCTTAGCCGGGACCCAGTTCGACAATGAGCAGTTCTTC

v_call: TRBV3-1
j_call: TRBJ2-4
clone_size: few
d_call: TRBD1
cdr3_aa: CASSQGQVNIQYF
cdr3_nt: TGTGCCAGCAGTCAGGGACAGGTGAACATTCAGTACTTC

v_call: TRBV14
j_call: TRBJ2-5
clone_size: NA
d_call: NA
cdr3_aa: CASSQGGREEYF
cdr3_nt: TGTGCCAGCAGCCAAGGGGGAAGGGAGGAGTACTTC

v_call: TRBV20-1
j_call: TRBJ2-7
clone_size: few
d_call: TRBD2
cdr3_aa: CSAPEIVKAGGPGEQYF
cdr3_nt: TGCAGTGCTCCTGAAATTGTAAAAGCGGGGGGGCCTGGGGAGCAGTACTTC

v_call: TRBV14
j_call: TRBJ2-5
clone_size: few
d_call: NA
cdr3_aa: CASSPSGRAPETQYF
cdr3_nt: TGTGCCAGCAGCCCCTCCGGGAGAGCCCCCGAGACCCAGTACTTC

v_call: TRBV7-2
j_call: TRBJ2-4
clone_size: few
d_call: TRBD1
cdr3_aa: CASSLSRGLAKNIQYF
cdr3_nt: TGTGCCAGCAGCTTATCCAGGGGGCTAGCCAAAAACATTCAGTACTTC

v_call: TRBV10-3
j_call: TRBJ2-7
clone_size: NA
d_call: NA
cdr3_aa: CAITGLPTYEQYF
cdr3_nt: TGTGCCATCACTGGACTGCCTACCTACGAGCAGTACTTC

v_call: TRBV4-3
j_call: TRBJ2-1
clone_size: NA
d_call: TRBD2
cdr3_aa: CASSPRKSTSGGSRQFF
cdr3_nt: TGCGCCAGCAGCCCAAGAAAGAGCACTAGCGGGGGGTCTAGGCAGTTCTTC

v_call: TRBV7-2
j_call: TRBJ2-5
clone_size: few
d_call: TRBD2
cdr3_aa: CASRLGTSGQETQYF
cdr3_nt: TGTGCCAGCAGGCTGGGGACTAGCGGACAAGAGACCCAGTACTTC

v_call: TRBV7-2
j_call: TRBJ1-4
clone_size: few
d_call: NA
cdr3_aa: CASSLFDSSNEKLFF
cdr3_nt: TGTGCCAGCAGCTTATTCGACAGTTCTAATGAAAAACTGTTTTTT

v_call: TRBV20-1
j_call: TRBJ1-1
clone_size: NA
d_call: NA
cdr3_aa: CSAHPDSSVPEAFF
cdr3_nt: TGCAGTGCTCACCCGGACTCCTCTGTCCCTGAAGCTTTCTTT

v_call: TRBV20-1
j_call: TRBJ2-1
clone_size: few
d_call: TRBD2
cdr3_aa: CSAHRLATKHNEQFF
cdr3_nt: TGCAGTGCTCACCGACTAGCGACTAAACACAATGAGCAGTTCTTC

v_call: TRBV20-1
j_call: TRBJ2-3
clone_size: NA
d_call: TRBD2
cdr3_aa: CSARGAGYYTDTQYF
cdr3_nt: TGCAGTGCTAGAGGAGCGGGATATTACACAGATACGCAGTATTTT

v_call: TRBV5-5
j_call: TRBJ2-3
clone_size: NA
d_call: NA
cdr3_aa: CASSFNNLGRYTQYF
cdr3_nt: TGTGCCAGCAGCTTTAACAACCTCGGGCGGTATACGCAGTATTTT

v_call: TRBV12-3/TRBV12-4
j_call: TRBJ1-2
clone_size: NA
d_call: NA
cdr3_aa: CASTLTVNYGYPF
cdr3_nt: TGTGCCAGCACTCTGACAGTTAACTATGGCTACCCCTTC

v_call: TRBV5-1
j_call: TRBJ2-3
clone_size: few
d_call: TRBD2
cdr3_aa: CASSLSRMAGGITDTQYF
cdr3_nt: TGCGCCAGCAGCTTGTCTCGGATGGCCGGGGGGATCACAGATACGCAGTATTTT

v_call: TRBV4-1
j_call: TRBJ2-5
clone_size: NA
d_call: TRBD2
cdr3_aa: CASSQDGAGGPGKTQYF
cdr3_nt: TGCGCCAGCAGCCAAGATGGAGCGGGAGGGCCGGGGAAGACCCAGTACTTC

v_call: TRBV28
j_call: TRBJ1-6
clone_size: NA
d_call: NA
cdr3_aa: CASSATYVESSYNSPLHF
cdr3_nt: TGTGCCAGCAGCGCTACTTACGTGGAAAGCTCCTATAATTCACCCCTCCACTTT

v_call: TRBV12-5
j_call: TRBJ1-5
clone_size: few
d_call: TRBD1
cdr3_aa: CASGLVVKGQIDQPQHF
cdr3_nt: TGTGCTAGTGGTTTGGTCGTAAAGGGACAGATTGATCAGCCCCAGCATTTT

v_call: TRBV7-2
j_call: TRBJ2-5
clone_size: few
d_call: TRBD1
cdr3_aa: CASSLPRQGPPEETQYF
cdr3_nt: TGTGCCAGCAGCTTACCGCGACAGGGTCCGCCAGAGGAGACCCAGTACTTC

v_call: TRBV20-1
j_call: TRBJ2-5
clone_size: few
d_call: NA
cdr3_aa: CSARGLHRLEETQYF
cdr3_nt: TGCAGTGCTAGAGGCCTACATAGACTTGAAGAGACCCAGTACTTC

v_call: TRBV4-1
j_call: TRBJ2-7
clone_size: NA
d_call: NA
cdr3_aa: CASSQVGLPCEQYF
cdr3_nt: TGCGCCAGCAGCCAAGTAGGGTTGCCTTGCGAGCAGTACTTC

v_call: TRBV7-3
j_call: TRBJ1-1
clone_size: few
d_call: NA
cdr3_aa: CASSLSNGNTEAFF
cdr3_nt: TGTGCCAGCAGCTTATCAAACGGGAACACTGAAGCTTTCTTT

v_call: TRBV2
j_call: TRBJ2-5
clone_size: NA
d_call: NA
cdr3_aa: CASSVEGLGQETQYF
cdr3_nt: TGTGCCAGCAGTGTAGAGGGACTGGGACAAGAGACCCAGTACTTC

v_call: TRBV28
j_call: TRBJ2-7
clone_size: few
d_call: NA
cdr3_aa: CASSLKTGHADEQYF
cdr3_nt: TGTGCCAGCAGTTTGAAAACAGGGCACGCCGACGAGCAGTACTTC

v_call: TRBV7-3
j_call: TRBJ2-1
clone_size: few
d_call: NA
cdr3_aa: CASSLTWAASYNEQFF
cdr3_nt: TGTGCCAGCAGCTTAACTTGGGCAGCTTCCTACAATGAGCAGTTCTTC

v_call: TRBV4-1
j_call: TRBJ2-2
clone_size: NA
d_call: TRBD2
cdr3_aa: CASSTLTSGRDTGELFF
cdr3_nt: TGCGCCAGCAGCACCCTAACTAGCGGCCGGGACACCGGGGAGCTGTTTTTT

v_call: TRBV2
j_call: TRBJ1-2
clone_size: few
d_call: NA
cdr3_aa: CASRESSHPRGYTF
cdr3_nt: TGTGCCAGCAGGGAGTCCTCCCATCCCCGTGGCTACACCTTC

v_call: TRBV6-1
j_call: TRBJ1-5
clone_size: NA
d_call: TRBD1
cdr3_aa: CASSGGGGVNQPQHF
cdr3_nt: TGTGCCAGCAGTGGTGGAGGGGGCGTCAATCAGCCCCAGCATTTT